This TCR beta chain appears in the sequencing data of a study of T cells in Graves' hyperthyroidism and ophthalmopathy. TCR beta CDR3 region amplification was performed from RNA transcripts. The HTBI primer set served for first-round RT-PCR of the TCR CDR3. TCRdb reprocessed the multiplex PCR reads via MiXCR and lists one record per CDR3 protein. The table includes about 640,000 distinct CDR3 sequences, roughly 15% detected once. Study conclusions and caveats: From stable hyperthyroidism, ophthalmopathy was set apart by a 13 V-J model.

V was trimmed by 2 bases and J by 6 bases, leaving 14 bases between them. CDR3 length: 15 amino acids. Germline V CDR1 and CDR2: MNHEY, SVGEGT. This clonotype was detected many times. Its target is not known. The chain recombines TRBV6-2 or TRBV6-3 with TRBJ2-1; a weak D match, TRBD1 (5 bases). Sample: blood. This TCR was sampled from a woman in her fifties or sixties with Graves' ophthalmopathy. CDR3 coding DNA: TGTGCCAGCAGTTACGTTCAGGGCGATCGCAATGAGCAGTTCTTC. This gives the protein CASSYVQGDRNEQFF.